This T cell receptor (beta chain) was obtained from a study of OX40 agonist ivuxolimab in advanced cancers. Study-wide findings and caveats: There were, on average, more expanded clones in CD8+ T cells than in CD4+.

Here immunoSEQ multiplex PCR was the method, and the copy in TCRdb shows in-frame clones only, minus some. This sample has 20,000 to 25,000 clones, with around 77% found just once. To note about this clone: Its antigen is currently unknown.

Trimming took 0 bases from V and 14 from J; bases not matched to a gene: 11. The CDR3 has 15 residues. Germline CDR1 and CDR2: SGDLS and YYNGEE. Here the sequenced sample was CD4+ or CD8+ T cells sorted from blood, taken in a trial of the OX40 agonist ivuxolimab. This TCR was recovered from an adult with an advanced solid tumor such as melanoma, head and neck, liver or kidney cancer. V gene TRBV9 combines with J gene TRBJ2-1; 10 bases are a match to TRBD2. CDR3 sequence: CASSVVASGGRGKFF. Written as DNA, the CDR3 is TGTGCCAGCAGCGTAGTGGCTAGCGGGGGCCGTGGGAAGTTCTTC.